What follows describes a single T cell receptor (beta chain). Its cognate antigen has yet to be identified. No much larger clonotype is one base removed from it; base qualities were not supplied. Library generation was performed with 5' RACE. TCRdb shows the sequencer as Illumina HiSeq 2500. The second PCR ran for roughly 7 to 11 cycles and used a J-beta primer mix along with a sample-barcoded 5' primer. Each TCR beta cDNA molecule received a unique molecular identifier from a template-switch 5' adaptor carrying 12 random nucleotides. Each sample yielded at least 3 million CDR3-containing paired-end reads. The Mint cDNA synthesis kit, primed by a TRBC-specific oligonucleotide, was used to synthesize first-strand cDNA from all RNA. Following uracil-DNA glycosylase treatment, all cDNA underwent a first 18-cycle PCR with the universal primers M1SS and BC2_uni_R. On the study's bioinformatics: Each sample was normalized by randomly selecting 1 million high-quality reads, each carrying a distinct molecular identifier. Instead of being binned into consensus sequences, reads that shared molecular identifiers were thrown out. CDR3 identification, clonotype clustering and error correction used MiTCR with a Q25 quality threshold and the strictest error-elimination algorithm. A nonparametric unseen species model with Euler transformation was used to estimate lower-bound total TCR beta diversity. TCRdb ran its own pipeline on the public reads, namely fastp trimming at Q25 and MiXCR clone calling, and kept in-frame beta chains. For every CDR3 protein sequence, its rows merge into one entry that carries the most common genes and DNA. TCRdb's processing, not the authors' own work, is the source of the V and J calls. This sample lists about 750,000 distinct CDR3 sequences; roughly 50% were detected once. The ten largest clones take up about 42% of the sample.

Systemically healthy Caucasian individuals from Russia, 39 in total and aged 6 to 90 years, were included as donors. Each donor gave about 10 milliliters of peripheral blood, drawn into EDTA-treated Vacutainer tubes. PBMCs were isolated by Ficoll-Paque density-gradient centrifugation, with at least 6.5 million obtained per sample. Total RNA was extracted from PBMCs with Trizol reagent, with at least 6 micrograms obtained per sample. For every donor, an aliquot of PBMCs went through flow cytometry to measure the percentages of naive CD45RAhigh/CD27high T cells. This specimen comes from a study of blood T cells in healthy people across ages (dated by TCRdb to the mid-2010s). In terms of the full investigation: Template switching captured roughly one uniquely barcoded TCR beta cDNA molecule per two T cells in model experiments. Age-related changes in TCR beta repertoire diversity were measured in the study by deep sequencing normalized with unique cDNA molecular identifiers. The donors were divided into four age groups: young (average about 15 years), middle-aged (roughly 42), aged (about 60) and long-lived (about 80). Donors of different ages were randomly distributed across sequencing lanes to avoid experimental bias. For two donors (one aged 18 to 29 and one aged 80 or older), the study analyzed two additional independent replicas of 1 million unique cDNA reads from the same blood draw.

What the research found in general, with its limitations: Total diversity estimates from one million sequenced T cells were considered lower bounds and underestimates. Compared with the aged group, the long-lived group had more naive CD4+ T cells, fewer expanded clones and increased TCR diversity, suggesting age selection. The CMV infection status of donors was not known, potentially confounding age-related changes in expanded clonotypes. There was a strong correlation between observed TCR beta diversity and the percentage of naive T cells measured by flow cytometry. Observed TCR beta diversity per million T cells fell roughly linearly with age, and a significant reduction was already apparent by age about 43. Because profiling used bulk unsorted PBMCs, naive and antigen-experienced compartments could not be compared conclusively.

Including the terminal cysteine and phenylalanine, the CDR3 comprises 17 residues. Here the CDR3 DNA is all that survives: 51 bases in frame from base 1. Reading the germline V gene gives CDR1 SGDLS and CDR2 YYNGEE. Trimming leaves V shorter by 0 bases and J shorter by 6 bases, with the junction holding 8 bases beyond the gene matches. The material sequenced was blood. Recombination linked TRBV9 to TRBJ2-3; 12 bases in between match TRBD2. This TCR came from a man older than 75 in good health. The sequenced DNA is TGTGCCAGCAGCGTAGGTTCTAGCGGGAGGGCGGTGGATACGCAGTATTTT. Its product reads: CASSVGSSGRAVDTQYF. Reference TRBV9 and TRBJ2-3 genes cover what lies past the CDR3, so the full variable domain is DSGVTQTPKHLITATGQRVTLRCSPRSGDLSVYWYQQSLDQGLQFLIQYYNGEERAKGNILERFSAQQFPDLHSELNLSSLELGDSALYFCASSVGSSGRAVDTQYFGPGTRLTVL.